Listed below are T cell receptor beta chains from one sample, sequenced in a study of human T cells and chemical hapten exposure. TCRdb itself ran the RACE reads through MiXCR, one entry per CDR3 protein. The sample shows just over 95,000 distinct CDR3 sequences, around 25% of them seen only once. The material sequenced was whole blood, taken in connection with sensitization to the hapten diphenylcyclopropenone (DPC). The receptors were gathered from a man aged 40-49 years with alopecia areata. Some clones in this sample may be carry-over from other donors' samples. Both conserved end residues are part of each CDR3. The D gene is left open where the match is weak. Only part of the rows carry a size: once, few, many, or a class if the clone is expanded.

d_gene,v_gene,j_gene,abundance,CDR3aa,CDR3nt
TRBD2,TRBV6-5,TRBJ2-3,NA,CASSYRTSGRADTQYF,TGTGCCAGCAGTTACCGGACTAGCGGGAGGGCAGATACGCAGTATTTT
NA,TRBV7-8,TRBJ1-4,NA,CASGGGGASNEKLFF,TGTGCCAGCGGGGGGGGAGGGGCCTCTAATGAAAAACTGTTTTTT
TRBD1,TRBV28,TRBJ2-7,many,CASSRPGTGKYEQYF,TGTGCCAGCAGCCGCCCGGGGACAGGGAAATACGAGCAGTACTTC
NA,TRBV21-1,TRBJ2-7,NA,CASSKAGQGPEQYF,TGTGCCAGCAGCAAAGCGGGACAGGGACCCGAGCAGTACTTC
NA,TRBV29-1,TRBJ1-1,few,CSGVEGNTEAFF,TGCAGCGGGGTGGAGGGGAACACTGAAGCTTTCTTT
NA,TRBV9,TRBJ2-3,few,CASSVGRITDTQYF,TGTGCCAGCAGCGTAGGTCGGATAACAGATACGCAGTATTTT
NA,TRBV6-5,TRBJ2-1,NA,CASSYSSRGRNEQFF,TGTGCCAGCAGTTACTCGAGTAGGGGAAGGAATGAGCAGTTCTTC
NA,TRBV7-2,TRBJ2-3,NA,CASSLVILAPDRDTQYF,TGTGCCAGCAGCTTAGTTATCCTAGCTCCCGACCGGGATACGCAGTATTTT
NA,TRBV6-5,TRBJ2-6,NA,CASSYSGLGSGANVLTF,TGTGCCAGCAGTTACTCGGGACTCGGATCCGGGGCCAACGTCCTGACTTTC
NA,TRBV6-6,TRBJ2-3,few,CASSGRGTDTQYF,TGTGCCAGTTCGGGCAGGGGAACAGATACGCAGTATTTT
NA,TRBV20-1,TRBJ2-3,NA,CSASGRKESTQYF,TGCAGTGCTAGCGGCAGGAAAGAGAGTACGCAGTATTTT
TRBD1,TRBV20-1,TRBJ1-5,NA,CSASQGVKQPQHF,TGCAGTGCTAGTCAGGGGGTAAAACAGCCCCAGCATTTT
NA,TRBV27,TRBJ1-2,few,CASREGFGYGYTF,TGTGCCAGCAGAGAGGGTTTTGGCTATGGCTACACCTTC
NA,TRBV20-1,TRBJ1-6,few,CSARDLRTKGPNSPLHF,TGCAGTGCTAGAGATTTGAGAACTAAGGGACCTAATTCACCCCTCCACTTT
NA,TRBV7-2,TRBJ1-1,few,CASSLAPGMNTEAFF,TGTGCCAGCAGCTTAGCGCCAGGGATGAACACTGAAGCTTTCTTT
TRBD1,TRBV20-1,TRBJ1-1,few,CSARQGWTEAFF,TGCAGTGCTCGACAGGGGTGGACTGAAGCTTTCTTT
NA,TRBV28,TRBJ1-2,NA,CASSLSPDIGYTF,TGTGCCAGCAGTTTATCACCTGACATTGGCTACACCTTC
NA,TRBV20-1,TRBJ1-1,NA,CSARARDTEAFF,TGCAGTGCTAGAGCCAGGGACACTGAAGCTTTCTTT
NA,TRBV12-3/TRBV12-4,TRBJ1-1,few,CASSTNGRTEAFF,TGTGCCAGCAGTACCAATGGGAGAACTGAAGCTTTCTTT
NA,TRBV12-3/TRBV12-4,TRBJ1-3,NA,CASSRGGSGNTIYF,TGTGCCAGCAGCAGGGGAGGCTCTGGAAACACCATATATTTT
TRBD1,TRBV20-1,TRBJ1-3,NA,CSAPTGRGVYF,TGCAGTGCTCCTACGGGCAGGGGGGTATATTTT
TRBD1,TRBV2,TRBJ1-1,NA,CASSTGQGTEAFF,TGTGCCAGCAGCACTGGACAGGGGACTGAAGCTTTCTTT
NA,TRBV28,TRBJ1-1,few,CASSLAVSEAFF,TGTGCCAGCAGTTTGGCAGTCTCTGAAGCTTTCTTT
TRBD2,TRBV20-1,TRBJ2-7,NA,CSALGLAYEQYF,TGCAGTGCCCTCGGACTAGCCTACGAGCAGTACTTC
NA,TRBV18,TRBJ1-1,NA,CASSPQVSGITEAFF,TGTGCCAGCTCACCTCAGGTCTCCGGGATCACTGAAGCTTTCTTT
NA,TRBV29-1,TRBJ2-5,once,CSVEEGGETQYF,TGCAGCGTTGAAGAGGGGGGAGAGACCCAGTACTTC
NA,TRBV20-1,TRBJ1-5,NA,CSARDLGGVNQPQHF,TGCAGTGCTAGAGATTTGGGGGGCGTGAATCAGCCCCAGCATTTT
NA,TRBV15,TRBJ1-4,NA,CATSRARTPGEKLFF,TGTGCCACCAGCAGAGCCCGGACCCCCGGCGAGAAACTGTTTTTT
NA,TRBV20-1,TRBJ2-7,few,CSAQRGRDYEQYF,TGCAGTGCCCAAAGGGGACGGGACTACGAGCAGTACTTC
NA,TRBV15,TRBJ2-6,NA,CATSREGAESSGANVLTF,TGTGCCACCAGCAGAGAGGGGGCCGAGAGCTCTGGGGCCAACGTCCTGACTTTC